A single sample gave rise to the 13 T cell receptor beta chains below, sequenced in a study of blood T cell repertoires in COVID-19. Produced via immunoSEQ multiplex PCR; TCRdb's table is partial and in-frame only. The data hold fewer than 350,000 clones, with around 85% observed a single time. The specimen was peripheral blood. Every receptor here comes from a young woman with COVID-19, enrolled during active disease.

CDR3 coding DNA: TGTGCCAGCAGCTTAAAGGAGGGGCTTGAAGCTTTCTTT. This encodes CASSLKEGLEAFF. The V call is TRBV11-2, the J call TRBJ1-1; tentatively, D is TRBD1 (5 bases). Germline CDR1 SGHAT, CDR2 FQNNGV. The CDR3 runs to 13 residues. V dropped 2 bases and J dropped 7 bases, with 11 bases sitting between them.

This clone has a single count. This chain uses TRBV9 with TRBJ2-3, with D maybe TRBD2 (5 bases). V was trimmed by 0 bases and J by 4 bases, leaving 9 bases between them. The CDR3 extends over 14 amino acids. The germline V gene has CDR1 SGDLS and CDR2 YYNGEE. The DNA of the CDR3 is TGTGCCAGCAGCGTAGACGGGGTTGCAGATACGCAGTATTTT. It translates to CASSVDGVADTQYF.

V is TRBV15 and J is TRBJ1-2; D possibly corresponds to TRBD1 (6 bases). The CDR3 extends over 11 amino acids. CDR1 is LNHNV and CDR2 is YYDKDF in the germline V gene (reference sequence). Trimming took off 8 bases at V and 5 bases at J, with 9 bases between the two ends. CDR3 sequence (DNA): TGTGCCACCGGTCAGGGGTATGGCTACACCTTC. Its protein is CATGQGYGYTF.

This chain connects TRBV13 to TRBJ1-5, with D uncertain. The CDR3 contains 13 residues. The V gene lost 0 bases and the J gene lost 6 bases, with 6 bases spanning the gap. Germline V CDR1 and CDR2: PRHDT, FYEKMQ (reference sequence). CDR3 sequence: CASSLGLGQPQHF. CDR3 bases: TGTGCCAGCAGCTTAGGCCTAGGTCAGCCCCAGCATTTT.

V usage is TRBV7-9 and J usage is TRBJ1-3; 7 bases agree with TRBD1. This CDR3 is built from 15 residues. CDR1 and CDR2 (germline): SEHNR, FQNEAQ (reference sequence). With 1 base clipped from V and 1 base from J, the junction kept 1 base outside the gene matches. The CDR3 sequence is CASSLEQGSGNTIYF. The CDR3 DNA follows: TGTGCCAGCAGCTTAGAACAGGGGTCTGGAAACACCATATATTTT.

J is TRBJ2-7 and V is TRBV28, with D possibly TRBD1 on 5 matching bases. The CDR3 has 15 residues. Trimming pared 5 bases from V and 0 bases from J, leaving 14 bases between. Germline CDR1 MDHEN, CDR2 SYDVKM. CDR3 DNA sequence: TGTGCCAGCAGTAAAGCGACAGTGGTCTCCTACGAGCAGTACTTC. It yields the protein CASSKATVVSYEQYF.

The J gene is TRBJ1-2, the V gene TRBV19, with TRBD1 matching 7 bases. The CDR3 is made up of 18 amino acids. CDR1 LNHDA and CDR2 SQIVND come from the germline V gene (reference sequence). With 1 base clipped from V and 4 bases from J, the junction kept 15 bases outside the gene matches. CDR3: CASSIVPGTGASFYGYTF. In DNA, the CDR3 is TGTGCCAGTAGTATAGTCCCCGGAACAGGGGCTTCCTTCTATGGCTACACCTTC. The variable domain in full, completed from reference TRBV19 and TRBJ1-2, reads DGGITQSPKYLFRKEGQNVTLSCEQNLNHDAMYWYRQDPGQGLRLIYYSQIVNDFQKGDIAEGYSVSREKKESFPLTVTSAQKNPTAFYLCASSIVPGTGASFYGYTFGSGTRLTVV.

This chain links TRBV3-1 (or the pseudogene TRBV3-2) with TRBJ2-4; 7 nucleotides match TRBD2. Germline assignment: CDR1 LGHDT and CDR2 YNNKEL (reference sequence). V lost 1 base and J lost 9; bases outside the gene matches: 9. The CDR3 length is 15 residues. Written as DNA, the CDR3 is TGTGCCAGCAGCCAAGCGGGGGGTCAGCGAATCATTCAGTACTTC. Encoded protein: CASSQAGGQRIIQYF.

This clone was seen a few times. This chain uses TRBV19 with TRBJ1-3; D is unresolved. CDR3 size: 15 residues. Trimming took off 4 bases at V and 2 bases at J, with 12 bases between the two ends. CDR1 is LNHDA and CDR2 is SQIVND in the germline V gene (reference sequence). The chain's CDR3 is CASSRPPEAGNTIYF. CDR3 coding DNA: TGTGCCAGTAGTAGACCCCCCGAGGCTGGAAACACCATATATTTT. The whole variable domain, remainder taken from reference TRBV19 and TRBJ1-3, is DGGITQSPKYLFRKEGQNVTLSCEQNLNHDAMYWYRQDPGQGLRLIYYSQIVNDFQKGDIAEGYSVSREKKESFPLTVTSAQKNPTAFYLCASSRPPEAGNTIYFGEGSWLTVV.

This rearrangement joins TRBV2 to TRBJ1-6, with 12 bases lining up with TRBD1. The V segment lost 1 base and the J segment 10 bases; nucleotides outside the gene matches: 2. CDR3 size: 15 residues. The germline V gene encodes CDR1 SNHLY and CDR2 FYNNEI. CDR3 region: CASSEEGTGGSPLHF. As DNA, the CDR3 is TGTGCCAGCAGTGAAGAAGGGACAGGGGGCTCACCCCTCCACTTT.

CDR3: CASSYSISTGNQPQHF. CDR3 nucleotide sequence: TGTGCCAGCAGTTACTCGATAAGTACGGGCAATCAGCCCCAGCATTTT. The chain joins TRBV6-5 to TRBJ1-5; D gene ambiguous. This CDR3 contains 16 residues. V lost 0 bases and J lost 2, with 11 bases in between. Germline lookup yields CDR1 MNHEY and CDR2 SVGAGI.

The CDR3: CASRPMGTGTSGANVLTF. CDR3 DNA sequence: TGTGCCAGCAGGCCGATGGGGACAGGGACCTCTGGGGCCAACGTCCTGACTTTC. The rearrangement joins TRBV7-9 to TRBJ2-6; 9 nucleotides align to TRBD1. Germline CDR1 is SEHNR and CDR2 is FQNEAQ (reference sequence). This CDR3 is built from 18 residues. Unmatched junction bases numbered 9, after V lost 6 bases and J lost 0 bases.

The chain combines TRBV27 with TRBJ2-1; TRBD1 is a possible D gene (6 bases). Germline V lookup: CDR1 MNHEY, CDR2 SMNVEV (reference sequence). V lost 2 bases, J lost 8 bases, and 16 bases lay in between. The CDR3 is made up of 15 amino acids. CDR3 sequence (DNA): TGTGCCAGCAGTTTACAGGGGCTACGAATCCATGAGCAGTTCTTC. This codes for CASSLQGLRIHEQFF.